Included here is one T cell receptor beta chain sequence, with context. The data are from a study of shared clonotypes between healthy human individuals. TCRdb's copy holds only in-frame clones and misses some; the assay was immunoSEQ multiplex PCR. The data hold about 600,000 clones, with almost 97% observed a single time. The sample consisted of naive CD4+ T cells sorted from blood. Subset of the sample: CD45RA+ positively selected. The clonotype comes from a woman in her twenties or thirties in good health.

The CDR3 protein is CASVGRPTDTQYF. CDR3 sequence (DNA): TGTGCCAGTGTAGGGAGGCCCACAGATACGCAGTATTTT. This sequence joins TRBV28 and TRBJ2-3, with D perhaps TRBD2 (6 bases). The CDR3 is made up of 13 amino acids. The germline V and J ends were trimmed by 9 bases and 2 bases, with 12 bases remaining between them. CDR1 MDHEN and CDR2 SYDVKM come from the germline V gene.